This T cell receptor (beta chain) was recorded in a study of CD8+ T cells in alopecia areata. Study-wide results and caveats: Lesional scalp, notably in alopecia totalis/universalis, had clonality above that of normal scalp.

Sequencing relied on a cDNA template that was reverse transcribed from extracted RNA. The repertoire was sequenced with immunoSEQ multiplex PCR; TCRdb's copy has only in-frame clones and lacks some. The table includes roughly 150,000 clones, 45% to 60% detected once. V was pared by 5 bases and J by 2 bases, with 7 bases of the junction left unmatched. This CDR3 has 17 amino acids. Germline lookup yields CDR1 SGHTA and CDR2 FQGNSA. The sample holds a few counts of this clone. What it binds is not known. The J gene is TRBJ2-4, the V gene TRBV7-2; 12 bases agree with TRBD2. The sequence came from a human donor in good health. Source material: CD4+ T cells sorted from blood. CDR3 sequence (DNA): TGTGCCAGCAGCACAACTAGCGGGGGGAACCCCAAAAACATTCAGTACTTC. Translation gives CASSTTSGGNPKNIQYF. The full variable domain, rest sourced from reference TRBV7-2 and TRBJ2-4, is GAGVSQSPSNKVTEKGKDVELRCDPISGHTALYWYRQSLGQGLEFLIYFQGNSAPDKSGLPSDRFSAERTGGSVSTLTIQRTQQEDSAVYLCASSTTSGGNPKNIQYFGAGTRLSVL.